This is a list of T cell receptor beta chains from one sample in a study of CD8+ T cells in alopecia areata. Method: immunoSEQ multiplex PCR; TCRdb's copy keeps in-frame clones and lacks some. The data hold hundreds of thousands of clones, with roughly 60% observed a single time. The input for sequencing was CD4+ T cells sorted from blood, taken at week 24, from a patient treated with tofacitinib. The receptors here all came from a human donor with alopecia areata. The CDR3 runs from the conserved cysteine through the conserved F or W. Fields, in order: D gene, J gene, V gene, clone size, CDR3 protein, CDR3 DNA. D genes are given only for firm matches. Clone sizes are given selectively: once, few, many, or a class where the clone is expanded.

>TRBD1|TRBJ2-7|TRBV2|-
CASSERTGGNEQYF
TGTGCCAGCAGTGAAAGGACAGGGGGCAACGAGCAGTACTTC
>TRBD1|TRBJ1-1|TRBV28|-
CASRERRGQAFF
TGTGCCAGCAGAGAAAGGAGGGGGCAAGCTTTCTTT
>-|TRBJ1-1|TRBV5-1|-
CASSRTPNTEAFF
TGCGCCAGCAGCCGGACACCGAACACTGAAGCTTTCTTT
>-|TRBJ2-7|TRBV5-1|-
CASSFRVGYEQYF
TGCGCCAGCAGCTTCAGGGTGGGGTACGAGCAGTACTTC
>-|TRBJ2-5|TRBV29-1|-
CSVDQETQYF
TGCAGCGTTGACCAAGAGACCCAGTACTTC
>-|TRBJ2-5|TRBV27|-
CASSFGPRLRETQYF
TGTGCCAGCAGTTTTGGGCCGCGGCTCCGAGAGACCCAGTACTTC
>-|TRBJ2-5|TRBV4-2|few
CASSSKGSQETQYF
TGTGCCAGCAGTTCGAAGGGGTCTCAAGAGACCCAGTACTTC
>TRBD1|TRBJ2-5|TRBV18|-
CASSPSGQGETQYF
TGTGCCAGCTCACCTTCCGGACAGGGGGAGACCCAGTACTTC
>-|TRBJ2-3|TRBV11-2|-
CASSHGRGLALTDTQYF
TGTGCCAGCAGCCACGGGAGGGGGCTAGCTCTAACAGATACGCAGTATTTT
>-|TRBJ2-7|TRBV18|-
CASSPGGTPTYEQYF
TGTGCCAGCTCACCAGGGGGGACCCCTACTTACGAGCAGTACTTC
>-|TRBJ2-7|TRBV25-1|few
CASSEWGPGQYF
TGTGCCAGCAGTGAATGGGGACCAGGGCAGTACTTC
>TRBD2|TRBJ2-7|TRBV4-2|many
CASSPSGGGYEQYF
TGTGCCAGCAGCCCTAGCGGGGGAGGCTACGAGCAGTACTTC
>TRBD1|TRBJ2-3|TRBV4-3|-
CASSQDRDSGPPTPDTQYF
TGCGCCAGCAGCCAAGATCGGGACAGCGGCCCCCCCACTCCAGATACGCAGTATTTT
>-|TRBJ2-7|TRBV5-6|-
CASCPGTRRYEQYF
TGTGCCAGCTGCCCCGGGACGCGCCGCTACGAGCAGTACTTC
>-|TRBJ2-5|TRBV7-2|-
CASSSAFRGETQYF
TGTGCCAGCAGCTCCGCTTTCAGGGGAGAGACCCAGTACTTC
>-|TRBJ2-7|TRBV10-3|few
CATKRAYEQYF
TGTGCCACCAAGAGGGCGTACGAGCAGTACTTC
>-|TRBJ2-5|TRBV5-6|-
CASSLWWRGVQETQYF
TGTGCCAGCAGCTTGTGGTGGAGGGGGGTACAAGAGACCCAGTACTTC
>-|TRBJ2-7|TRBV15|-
CATSNRGYEQYF
TGTGCCACCAGCAACCGGGGTTACGAGCAGTACTTC
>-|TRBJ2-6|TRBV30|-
CAWSVRAGANVLTF
TGTGCCTGGAGTGTTAGGGCTGGGGCCAACGTCCTGACTTTC
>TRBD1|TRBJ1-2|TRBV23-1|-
CASSQWEDRGRGFYGYTF
TGCGCCAGCAGTCAATGGGAGGACAGGGGAAGGGGATTCTATGGCTACACCTTC
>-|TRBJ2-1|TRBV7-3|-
CASSSPRGWLRGHNEQFF
TGTGCCAGCAGCTCCCCAAGGGGGTGGTTAAGGGGACACAATGAGCAGTTCTTC
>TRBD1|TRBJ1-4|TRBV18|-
CASSPQGQGGEKLFF
TGTGCCAGCTCACCTCAGGGACAGGGCGGTGAAAAACTGTTTTTT
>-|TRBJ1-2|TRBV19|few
CASTFRSRDGGINPLYGYTF
TGTGCCAGTACCTTCCGCTCGCGGGACGGCGGAATCAACCCTCTCTATGGCTACACCTTC
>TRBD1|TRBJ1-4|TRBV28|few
CASSVGTVGSNEKLFF
TGTGCCAGCAGTGTCGGGACAGTGGGCTCTAATGAAAAACTGTTTTTT
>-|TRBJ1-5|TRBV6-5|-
CASTPAPGNQPQHF
TGTGCCAGCACCCCGGCCCCGGGCAATCAGCCCCAGCATTTT
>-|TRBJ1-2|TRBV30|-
CAWSASIYGYTF
TGTGCCTGGAGTGCAAGCATCTATGGCTACACCTTC
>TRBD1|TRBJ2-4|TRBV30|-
CAWSVKGAGNIQYF
TGTGCCTGGAGTGTAAAGGGGGCTGGAAACATTCAGTACTTC
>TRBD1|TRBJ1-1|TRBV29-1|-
CSGSHRGIVTEAFF
TGCAGCGGCTCACACAGGGGAATAGTCACTGAAGCTTTCTTT
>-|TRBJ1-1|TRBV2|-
CARSPARNTEAFF
TGTGCCAGATCACCCGCTAGGAACACTGAAGCTTTCTTT
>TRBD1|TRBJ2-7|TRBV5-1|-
CASSLAGTASYEQYF
TGCGCCAGCAGCTTGGCCGGGACAGCCTCCTACGAGCAGTACTTC
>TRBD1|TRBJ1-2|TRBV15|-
CATSLDRGAYGYTF
TGTGCCACCAGCCTGGACAGGGGGGCCTATGGCTACACCTTC
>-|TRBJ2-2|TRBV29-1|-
CSVAGGLGTGELFF
TGCAGCGTCGCAGGGGGGCTGGGCACCGGGGAGCTGTTTTTT
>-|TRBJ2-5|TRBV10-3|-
CAISGTVLQETQYF
TGTGCCATCAGCGGGACGGTGTTACAAGAGACCCAGTACTTC
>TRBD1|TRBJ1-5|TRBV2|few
CASSEQGQGQPQHF
TGTGCCAGCAGCGAACAGGGGCAGGGACAGCCCCAGCATTTT
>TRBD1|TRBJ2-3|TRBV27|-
CASSSYEDRGTDTQYF
TGTGCCAGCAGTAGCTATGAGGACAGGGGCACAGATACGCAGTATTTT
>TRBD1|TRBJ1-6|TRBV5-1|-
CASREGQLRSDSPLHF
TGCGCCAGCAGAGAGGGACAGCTTAGATCGGATTCACCCCTCCACTTT
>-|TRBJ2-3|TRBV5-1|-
CASGFLADTQYF
TGCGCCAGCGGATTCCTAGCAGATACGCAGTATTTT
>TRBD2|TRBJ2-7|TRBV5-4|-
CASTGGGLAGIEQYF
TGTGCCAGCACCGGGGGCGGACTAGCGGGGATAGAGCAGTACTTC
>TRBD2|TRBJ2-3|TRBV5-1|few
CASSLIGSGATDTQYF
TGCGCCAGCAGCTTGATTGGTAGCGGGGCGACAGATACGCAGTATTTT
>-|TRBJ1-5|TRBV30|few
CAWRTDNQPQHF
TGTGCCTGGCGGACAGATAATCAGCCCCAGCATTTT
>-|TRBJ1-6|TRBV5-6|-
CASSLEQFNSPLHF
TGTGCCAGCAGCTTGGAACAGTTCAATTCACCCCTCCACTTT
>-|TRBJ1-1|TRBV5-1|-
CASNSRDGRGTEAFF
TGCGCCAGCAACAGCCGGGACGGCCGAGGAACTGAAGCTTTCTTT